A selection of T cell receptor beta chains follows, all from one sample in a study of T cell responses to AZD1222 COVID-19 vaccine. Measured with immunoSEQ multiplex PCR; TCRdb has only the in-frame clones, and not every one. The sample holds some 130,000 clones, approximately 92% seen once. The sample was peripheral blood, taken 28 days after the second AZD1222 dose. The receptor source for this set is an adult who received the AZD1222 COVID-19 vaccine. CDR3s include the opening cysteine and the closing phenylalanine or tryptophan. D genes are given only for firm matches. Clone size appears in some rows only: once, few, many, or a class for an expanded clone.

d_gene	abundance	v_gene	j_gene	CDR3nt	CDR3aa
-	-	TRBV29-1	TRBJ2-2	TGCAGCGCGACCCAACCCACCGGGGAGCTGTTTTTT	CSATQPTGELFF
-	-	TRBV3-1/TRBV3-2	TRBJ1-3	TGTGCCAGCAGTCTAAAGGGGTCCCAGGGAAACACCATATATTTT	CASSLKGSQGNTIYF
TRBD1	-	TRBV7-8	TRBJ1-1	TGTGCCAGCAGCCTCGGGACAGAAAACACTGAAGCTTTCTTT	CASSLGTENTEAFF
-	-	TRBV5-1	TRBJ1-5	TGCGCCAGCAGCCCGGACCTCAATCAGCCCCAGCATTTT	CASSPDLNQPQHF
-	-	TRBV19	TRBJ1-6	TGTGCCAGTTGTGGCAGGGAGAATAATTCACCCCTCCACTTT	CASCGRENNSPLHF
-	-	TRBV3-1/TRBV3-2	TRBJ1-5	TGTGCCAGCAGCAGGGACACCGGCAATCAGCCCCAGCATTTT	CASSRDTGNQPQHF
TRBD2	-	TRBV5-6	TRBJ2-1	TGTGCCAGCAGCTTCGAGCGGGGGGGCCCAGATGAGCAGTTCTTC	CASSFERGGPDEQFF
-	few	TRBV19	TRBJ2-2	TGTGCCAGTAGTCCTCAGGGCACCGGGGAGCTGTTTTTT	CASSPQGTGELFF
TRBD1	-	TRBV6-4	TRBJ1-1	TGTGCCAGCAGTCCCGGGACAGGGATGAACACTGAAGCTTTCTTT	CASSPGTGMNTEAFF
-	-	TRBV10-3	TRBJ1-2	TGTGCCATCAGGACAGACGTCAACTATGGCTACACCTTC	CAIRTDVNYGYTF
TRBD2	-	TRBV5-1	TRBJ2-3	TGCGCCAGCAGTTCCGGGACTAGCACCACAGATACGCAGTATTTT	CASSSGTSTTDTQYF
TRBD1	-	TRBV3-1/TRBV3-2	TRBJ1-5	TGTGCCAGCAGTTTAACAGGGGGCCACCAGCCCCAGCATTTT	CASSLTGGHQPQHF
-	-	TRBV7-9	TRBJ1-6	TGTGCCAGCAGCCCACAGGGAGATTCACCCCTCCACTTT	CASSPQGDSPLHF
-	-	TRBV29-1	TRBJ1-2	TGCAGCGTTGATGCTGGGCGGAGCTATGGCTACACCTTC	CSVDAGRSYGYTF
TRBD1	-	TRBV5-1	TRBJ2-3	TGCGCCAGCAGCTTCTTGGGACAGGCCACAGATACGCAGTATTTT	CASSFLGQATDTQYF
-	-	TRBV7-2	TRBJ1-2	TGTGCCAGCAGCTACGGGGGACCTAACTATGGCTACACCTTC	CASSYGGPNYGYTF
TRBD1	-	TRBV15	TRBJ1-2	TGTGCCACCAGTATAGGGACAGCCTATGGCTACACCTTC	CATSIGTAYGYTF
TRBD2	-	TRBV18	TRBJ2-3	TGTGCCAGCTCACCACCGCAACTAGCGGTCACAGATACGCAGTATTTT	CASSPPQLAVTDTQYF